This passage covers 28 T cell receptor beta chains from one sample sequenced in a study of T cell repertoires in cytomegalovirus infection. TCRdb reprocessed the reads with MiXCR, giving one entry per CDR3 protein. In the table there are roughly 230,000 distinct CDR3 sequences, roughly 6.5% of which are singletons. Sequencing was done on a sample of PBMCs. The source of these receptors is a human donor in good health (CMV status not recorded). Some clones in this sample may be carry-over from other donors' samples.

This clonotype was found many times. The rearrangement links TRBV4-3 to TRBJ2-6, with D maybe TRBD1 (6 bases). Germline V gene data show CDR1 as LGHNA and CDR2 as YSLEER. The V end was cut by 2 bases, the J end by 1 base, with 9 bases between. The CDR3 covers 16 residues. DNA of the CDR3: TGCGCCAGCAGCCAACCTACAGGGTCTGGGGCCAACGTCCTGACTTTC. It specifies CASSQPTGSGANVLTF.

This clonotype was observed many times. The CDR3 DNA follows: TGTGCCAGCAGTTACTCCGGGATCACTGAAGCTTTCTTT. Translating gives CASSYSGITEAFF. V usage is TRBV6-5 and J usage is TRBJ1-1, with D uncertain. Per the germline V gene, CDR1 is MNHEY and CDR2 is SVGAGI. This CDR3 spans 13 amino acids. V dropped 0 bases and J dropped 4 bases, with 6 bases sitting between them.

This clonotype was counted many times. The rearrangement uses TRBV6-1 and TRBJ2-1, with D hard to call. Germline CDR1 is MNHNS and CDR2 is SASEGT. This CDR3 has 15 residues. Between the trimmed V and J ends, which lost 4 bases and 1 base, there was a span of 11 bases. The CDR3 coding sequence is TGTGCCAGCAGTGTATTACCTGGTTCCTACAATGAGCAGTTCTTC. Translated: CASSVLPGSYNEQFF.

The gene calls are TRBV30 and TRBJ1-2, with 8 nucleotides matching TRBD1. Germline lookup yields CDR1 GTSNPN and CDR2 SVGIG (reference sequence). The junction had 8 bases not matched to a gene; V was cut back by 5 bases and J by 6 bases. CDR3 length: 13 amino acids. The CDR3 region is CAWLFQGANGYTF. The DNA of the CDR3 is TGTGCCTGGCTATTCCAGGGGGCCAATGGCTACACCTTC.

In this sample, this clonotype turned up many times. V gene TRBV7-2 combines with J gene TRBJ2-3; 7 nucleotides line up with TRBD2. Trimming took 1 base from V and 1 from J; bases not matched to a gene: 5. This CDR3 has 16 amino acids. The germline gives CDR1 SGHTA, CDR2 FQGNSA. CDR3 loop: CASSLEGGRGTDTQYF. In DNA form, the CDR3 reads TGTGCCAGCAGCTTAGAGGGAGGGAGGGGCACAGATACGCAGTATTTT.

This clonotype was seen repeatedly, ten times or more. The V and J genes are TRBV7-2 and TRBJ1-2; D remains unclear. Trimming removed 4 bases at V and 0 bases at J, with 18 bases between. The CDR3 runs 17 residues. The V gene's germline CDR1 is SGHTA and CDR2 FQGNSA. The CDR3 reads CASSSARLGLTNYGYTF. The CDR3 DNA reads TGTGCCAGCAGCTCCGCGAGGTTAGGACTGACTAACTATGGCTACACCTTC.

The gene calls are TRBV20-1 and TRBJ1-2; 9 nucleotides align to TRBD1. This CDR3 is 14 amino acids long. Germline-derived CDR1 and CDR2 are DFQATT and SNEGSKA (reference sequence). V shed 3 bases and J 6 bases; nucleotides not matched to a gene: 8. CDR3 DNA: TGCAGTGCTAGCCCGGGACAGGGAACGAATGGCTACACCTTC. Translating gives CSASPGQGTNGYTF.

In its sample, this clonotype was seen many times. This chain uses TRBV29-1 with TRBJ1-5; D perhaps matches TRBD1 (5 bases). CDR3 size: 13 residues. V gave up 1 base and J gave up 3 bases, with 7 bases separating them. Germline CDR1 SQVTM, CDR2 ANQGSEA. The CDR3 loop is CSVEGGVNQPQHF. The CDR3 bases are TGCAGCGTTGAAGGGGGGGTCAATCAGCCCCAGCATTTT.

The sample holds many counts of this clonotype. The chain uses TRBV19 and TRBJ1-2, with 8 nucleotides matching TRBD1. V trimming: 6 bases; J trimming: 7 bases; junction bases outside the gene matches: 13. In germline, CDR1 is LNHDA, CDR2 SQIVND (reference sequence). The CDR3 is 15 residues long. The CDR3 protein is CASSTRDRTAGGYTF. The CDR3 coding sequence is TGTGCCAGTAGCACCCGGGACAGGACCGCCGGTGGCTACACCTTC.

The V gene is TRBV7-9, the J gene TRBJ2-5, with D perhaps assigned TRBD1 or TRBD2 (5 bases each). The CDR3 has 13 residues. CDR1 SEHNR and CDR2 FQNEAQ come from the germline V gene (reference sequence). V dropped 11 bases and J dropped 0 bases, with 13 bases sitting between them. The chain's CDR3 is CAVPGTDQETQYF. In DNA form, the CDR3 reads TGTGCCGTACCTGGGACGGACCAAGAGACCCAGTACTTC. The whole variable domain, remainder taken from reference TRBV7-9 and TRBJ2-5, is DTGVSQNPRHKITKRGQNVTFRCDPISEHNRLYWYRQTLGQGPEFLTYFQNEAQLEKSRLLSDRFSAERPKGSFSTLEIQRTEQGDSAMYLCAVPGTDQETQYFGPGTRLLVL.

This clonotype was detected many times. The J gene is TRBJ1-4, the V gene TRBV6-5; 12 nucleotides agree with TRBD1. The CDR3 has 18 residues. J lost 8 bases, V lost 0 bases, and 10 bases had no gene match. Germline loops: CDR1 MNHEY, CDR2 SVGAGI. CDR3 nucleotides: TGTGCCAGCAGTTACTCGGGACAGGGGGCGCGGGCCAGGGAAAAACTGTTTTTT. Amino acids: CASSYSGQGARAREKLFF.

Ten or more counts support this clonotype. V usage is TRBV20-1 and J usage is TRBJ2-2, with unresolved D. Trimming cost V 0 bases and J 4 bases, with 9 bases left between them. Germline CDR1 is DFQATT and CDR2 is SNEGSKA (reference sequence). This CDR3 comprises 14 residues. Here the CDR3 DNA reads TGCAGTGCTAGAGAGGTAGCTGCCACCGGGGAGCTGTTTTTT. Encoded protein: CSAREVAATGELFF.

This clonotype has ten or more counts. V gene TRBV28 combines with J gene TRBJ2-1; 9 bases are a match to TRBD1. The J segment lost 8 bases and the V segment lost 6 bases, leaving 26 bases of the junction unmatched. Germline loops: CDR1 MDHEN, CDR2 SYDVKM. This CDR3 contains 20 residues. CDR3 sequence: CASSLQWGQGPFRGVDEQFF. The CDR3 DNA reads as TGTGCCAGCAGCCTGCAATGGGGACAGGGACCCTTCCGCGGGGTGGATGAGCAGTTCTTC.

The V call is TRBV2, the J call TRBJ2-5; D ambiguous. Germline CDR1 SNHLY, CDR2 FYNNEI. V shed 9 bases and J shed 5 bases, with 16 bases lying between them. This CDR3 is built from 13 residues. The CDR3 protein is CASRTGLGETQYF. Written as DNA, the CDR3 is TGTGCCAGTCGTACGGGCTTGGGGGAGACCCAGTACTTC.

This clonotype appeared a few times. The chain combines TRBV7-9 with TRBJ2-1; 9 bases line up with TRBD1. Germline V CDR1 and CDR2: SEHNR, FQNEAQ (reference sequence). The trim removed 5 bases at V and 8 bases at J, leaving 10 bases unmatched. The CDR3 sequence is 15 residues long. The CDR3 protein is CASSHTRTGVYEQFF. Here the CDR3 DNA reads TGTGCCAGCAGCCATACTCGGACAGGGGTCTATGAGCAGTTCTTC.

This clonotype was counted ten times or more. This chain uses TRBV7-2 with TRBJ2-5, with D possibly being TRBD1 or TRBD2 (5 bases each). CDR1 is SGHTA and CDR2 is FQGNSA in the germline V gene. The CDR3 extends over 16 amino acids. V was cut by 3 bases and J by 2 bases, with 16 bases left in between. The CDR3 region is CASSLSLGTSQETQYF. CDR3 DNA: TGTGCCAGCAGCTTGTCTCTCGGGACCTCGCAAGAGACCCAGTACTTC.

Many counts were recorded for this clonotype. The rearrangement joins TRBV6-5 to TRBJ1-4, with D uncertain. V was pared by 2 bases and J by 5 bases, with 9 bases between. From germline, CDR1 is MNHEY and CDR2 SVGAGI. This CDR3 spans 14 amino acids. CDR3 in amino acids: CASSYAVGNEKLFF. The DNA for the CDR3 is TGTGCCAGCAGTTACGCGGTCGGAAATGAAAAACTGTTTTTT.

This clonotype was observed many times. The chain links TRBV4-2 to TRBJ1-2; D unclear. Trimming left V 0 bases short and J 4 bases short, with 18 bases between. The germline gives CDR1 LGHNA, CDR2 YNFKEQ. There are 17 residues in the CDR3. CDR3 in amino acids: CASSQEFEAGPVYGYTF. The CDR3 bases are TGTGCCAGCAGCCAAGAGTTTGAGGCAGGACCTGTCTATGGCTACACCTTC.

This clonotype was found many times. The chain combines TRBV20-1 with TRBJ2-1, with 8 bases that match TRBD2. This CDR3 has 16 amino acids. V shed 0 bases and J 6 bases; nucleotides not matched to a gene: 10. The germline gives CDR1 DFQATT, CDR2 SNEGSKA (reference sequence). The CDR3 reads CSARDHGGGRSNEQFF. In DNA form, the CDR3 reads TGCAGTGCTAGAGATCATGGCGGGGGGCGGAGCAATGAGCAGTTCTTC.

This clonotype was detected ten times or more. The chain uses TRBV7-8 and TRBJ2-3, with TRBD2 matching 9 bases. J gave up 2 bases and V 5 bases, and 11 bases lay outside the gene matches. The CDR3 sequence is 17 residues long. Per the germline V gene, CDR1 is SGHVS and CDR2 is FQNEAQ. The CDR3 sequence is CASSPLTSGELTDTQYF. The DNA of the CDR3 is TGTGCCAGCAGCCCCCTGACTAGCGGAGAACTCACAGATACGCAGTATTTT.

This clonotype was recorded many times. The chain links TRBV28 to TRBJ2-2, with 7 nucleotides matching TRBD1. The germline CDR1 and CDR2 sequences are MDHEN and SYDVKM. The CDR3 covers 15 residues. J was trimmed by 3 bases and V by 2 bases; bases with no gene match: 3. The CDR3 region is CASSLEGADTGELFF. The DNA for the CDR3 is TGTGCCAGCAGTTTAGAGGGGGCGGACACCGGGGAGCTGTTTTTT.

This clonotype was seen at least ten times. This chain links TRBV2 with TRBJ2-2; D unresolved. The CDR3 loop spans 12 amino acids. Germline CDR1 and CDR2: SNHLY and FYNNEI. The V and J ends lost 4 bases and 6 bases respectively, with 6 bases between them. This CDR3 is CASSAAPGELFF. The DNA of the CDR3 is TGTGCCAGCAGTGCTGCGCCCGGGGAGCTGTTTTTT. The whole variable domain, filled in from reference TRBV2 and TRBJ2-2, reads EPEVTQTPSHQVTQMGQEVILRCVPISNHLYFYWYRQILGQKVEFLVSFYNNEISEKSEIFDDQFSVERPDGSNFTLKIRSTKLEDSAMYFCASSAAPGELFFGEGSRLTVL.

This clonotype was picked up many times. The rearrangement joins TRBV7-9 to TRBJ1-2; D not resolved. The CDR3 is 14 amino acids. V lost 4 bases and J 4 bases, leaving 13 bases between the germline ends. Germline V CDR1 and CDR2: SEHNR, FQNEAQ (reference sequence). In DNA form, the CDR3 reads TGTGCCAGCAGCTCCGCAGTATCAAGCTATGGCTACACCTTC. Translated, it gives CASSSAVSSYGYTF.

This clonotype was counted ten times or more. V usage is TRBV2 and J usage is TRBJ2-7; the D is unclear. Trimming left V 6 bases short and J 2 bases short, with 11 bases between. This CDR3 is built from 13 residues. The V gene's germline CDR1 is SNHLY and CDR2 FYNNEI. The CDR3 reads CASRRWGTYEQYF. Here the CDR3 DNA reads TGTGCCAGCAGGAGGTGGGGAACCTACGAGCAGTACTTC. The variable domain in full, completed from reference TRBV2 and TRBJ2-7, reads EPEVTQTPSHQVTQMGQEVILRCVPISNHLYFYWYRQILGQKVEFLVSFYNNEISEKSEIFDDQFSVERPDGSNFTLKIRSTKLEDSAMYFCASRRWGTYEQYFGPGTRLTVT.

This clonotype was counted at least ten times. The chain has TRBV6-2 or TRBV6-3 and TRBJ2-4, with D tentatively TRBD1 (6 bases). V dropped 8 bases and J dropped 0 bases, with 17 bases sitting between them. Germline V CDR1 and CDR2: MNHEY, SVGEGT. The CDR3 extends over 16 amino acids. The CDR3 nucleotides are TGTGCCAGCGGCCGAGGCAGGGGCATAGCCAAAAACATTCAGTACTTC. This translates into CASGRGRGIAKNIQYF.

The sample holds many counts of this clonotype. The V and J genes are TRBV28 and TRBJ2-7; the match to TRBD1 covers 8 bases. The V gene's germline CDR1 is MDHEN and CDR2 SYDVKM. V gave up 5 bases and J gave up 1 base; unmatched junction bases: 10. There are 16 residues in the CDR3. This CDR3 reads CASSPRQGMGSYEQYF. Here the CDR3 DNA reads TGTGCCAGCAGTCCACGACAGGGGATGGGTTCCTACGAGCAGTACTTC.

In this sample, this clonotype turned up many times. The CDR3 loop is CASSLVGTGLNQPQHF. Here the CDR3 DNA reads TGTGCCAGCAGTTTGGTCGGGACAGGGTTAAATCAGCCCCAGCATTTT. The gene calls are TRBV12-3 or TRBV12-4 and TRBJ1-5; 9 bases are a match to TRBD1. The CDR3 length is 16 residues. The V segment lost 3 bases and the J segment 4 bases; nucleotides outside the gene matches: 7.

This clonotype was seen at least ten times. The V call is TRBV6-5, the J call TRBJ1-4; 8 bases are a match to TRBD1. The germline CDR1 and CDR2 sequences are MNHEY and SVGAGI. The CDR3 spans 15 residues. Losses at the gene ends were 5 bases for V and 3 bases for J; bases not matched to a gene: 5. In nucleotides, the CDR3 is TGTGCCAGCAGTCCACAGGGGGTGGCTAATGAAAAACTGTTTTTT. It translates to CASSPQGVANEKLFF.